This T cell receptor (beta chain) derives from a study of OX40 agonist ivuxolimab in advanced cancers. As for the study in general: All patients had ivuxolimab intravenously every 2 weeks at 0.01 to 10 mg/kg. Dose-escalation cases comprised hepatocellular carcinoma, melanoma, renal cell or head and neck cancer. Overall study findings and caveats: Doses of 0.1 to 3.0 mg/kg were accompanied by clonal expansion of CD4+ and CD8+ blood T cells by week 6.

The repertoire was sequenced with immunoSEQ multiplex PCR; TCRdb's copy has only in-frame clones and lacks some. Among over 50,000 clones listed, 88% were seen once. Blood specimens came from baseline, cycle 4 day 1, and cycle 7 day 1. Trimming left V 6 bases short and J 1 base short, with 6 bases between. The CDR3 spans 12 residues. The germline gives CDR1 MGHDK, CDR2 SYGVNS. Note on this clone: Its cognate antigen is unknown.

The chain has TRBV25-1 and TRBJ1-1, with no clear D. The sequences come from CD4+ or CD8+ T cells sorted from blood, collected in a trial of the OX40 agonist ivuxolimab. The source of this sequence is an adult with an advanced solid tumor such as melanoma, head and neck, liver or kidney cancer. The CDR3 region is CASRVGNTEAFF. CDR3 in DNA: TGTGCCAGCAGAGTCGGGAACACTGAAGCTTTCTTT.